The 20 T cell receptor beta chains in this list originate from one sample, sequenced in a study of CD8 T cells in ankylosing spondylitis. Findings and caveats of the study: Characteristic of ankylosing spondylitis blood, it appeared, was a TCR beta motif comprising several highly homologous variants.

One entry per CDR3 protein, called by TCRdb with MiXCR from the 5' RACE reads. Among about 460,000 distinct CDR3 sequences, roughly 5.2% were seen once, and the ten largest hold approximately 3.5%. Their antigens are not known. Specimen: blood, either unsorted or a sorted T cell fraction (not recorded which). The receptors were gathered from a male donor with ankylosing spondylitis.

This clonotype occurred many times. The CDR3 coding sequence is TGTGCCAGCAGTTACAGGTGGACCTCACCGTTCTTC. Translation gives CASSYRWTSPFF. V usage is TRBV6-2 or TRBV6-3 and J usage is TRBJ2-1, with D unresolved. V was clipped by 2 bases and J by 15 bases, with 14 bases between them. The V gene's germline CDR1 is MNHEY and CDR2 SVGEGT. The CDR3 is 12 residues long.

Many counts were recorded for this clonotype. The chain has TRBV20-1 and TRBJ1-1, with 7 bases fitting TRBD1. Trimming cost V 3 bases and J 0 bases; bases outside gene matches: 10. Germline CDR1 DFQATT, CDR2 SNEGSKA (reference sequence). The CDR3 sequence is 16 residues long. The CDR3 DNA reads TGCAGTGCTAGTTCCCCGGGACAGACCATGAACACTGAAGCTTTCTTT. Translation: CSASSPGQTMNTEAFF.

This clonotype came up many times. This chain links TRBV20-1 with TRBJ2-2, with a possible D match to TRBD2 (5 bases). The V end was cut by 0 bases, the J end by 1 base, with 12 bases between. Germline CDR1 reads DFQATT; CDR2 reads SNEGSKA (reference sequence). This CDR3 is built from 16 residues. The CDR3 DNA reads TGCAGTGCTAGAGATCGGCCAGCGGTGAACACCGGGGAGCTGTTTTTT. Translating gives CSARDRPAVNTGELFF.

This clonotype was detected ten times or more. The chain couples TRBV15 to TRBJ2-7; possible D gene TRBD2, 5 bases. V was trimmed by 3 bases and J by 6 bases, leaving 18 bases between them. CDR1 and CDR2 (germline): LNHNV, YYDKDF (reference sequence). The CDR3 is 15 residues long. The DNA of the CDR3 is TGTGCCACCAGCAGGGCTTCGGTACCTGAGGGCGAGCAGTACTTC. This codes for CATSRASVPEGEQYF. Supplemented by reference TRBV15 and TRBJ2-7, the full variable domain reads DAMVIQNPRYQVTQFGKPVTLSCSQTLNHNVMYWYQQKSSQAPKLLFHYYDKDFNNEADTPDNFQSRRPNTSFCFLDIRSPGLGDTAMYLCATSRASVPEGEQYFGPGTRLTVT.

This clonotype was recorded many times. This chain links TRBV28 with TRBJ1-1; D is uncertain. This CDR3 contains 13 residues. Trimming cost V 3 bases and J 5 bases, with 10 bases left between them. Germline CDR1 and CDR2: MDHEN and SYDVKM. In DNA, the CDR3 is TGTGCCAGCAGTTTCAGAGATAGGACTGAAGCTTTCTTT. Translating gives CASSFRDRTEAFF.

This clonotype was seen many times. This rearrangement joins TRBV20-1 to TRBJ1-1; no firm D call. CDR1 is DFQATT, CDR2 SNEGSKA, per germline (reference sequence). The CDR3 covers 12 residues. V shed 1 base and J shed 11 bases, with 14 bases lying between them. The CDR3 DNA reads as TGCAGTGCTAGAGTCTGGGATGTTGAGGCTTTCTTT. Protein sequence: CSARVWDVEAFF.

In this sample, this clonotype turned up many times. The gene calls are TRBV9 and TRBJ1-2, with D tentatively TRBD1 (6 bases). This CDR3 has 14 residues. Germline values: CDR1 SGDLS, CDR2 YYNGEE. Trimming cost V 4 bases and J 0 bases, with 10 bases left between them. CDR3 nucleotide sequence: TGTGCCAGCAGCCCCGGGACACCTAACTATGGCTACACCTTC. It encodes CASSPGTPNYGYTF.

This clonotype was detected ten times or more. The chain employs TRBV5-6 and TRBJ1-1, with D maybe TRBD1 (5 bases). CDR3 length equals 15 residues. Trimming pared 0 bases from V and 4 bases from J, leaving 13 bases between. Germline CDR1 is SGHDT and CDR2 is YYEEEE. The CDR3 DNA reads TGTGCCAGCAGCTTGGGAGCAGGGCGGGGCACTGAAGCTTTCTTT. Amino acid sequence: CASSLGAGRGTEAFF.

This clonotype was recorded at least ten times. V gene TRBV15 combines with J gene TRBJ1-3; no reliable D call. V lost 0 bases, J lost 0 bases, and 6 bases lay in between. Germline V lookup: CDR1 LNHNV, CDR2 YYDKDF (reference sequence). This CDR3 has 15 residues. The CDR3 coding sequence is TGTGCCACCAGCAGAGATTGGGCCTCTGGAAACACCATATATTTT. Translated, it gives CATSRDWASGNTIYF.

The chain is built from TRBV19 and TRBJ1-2, with D possibly being TRBD1 (6 bases). Trimming shortened V by 3 bases and J by 8 bases, and 10 bases separated the two germline ends. CDR3 length: 12 amino acids. Germline CDR1 LNHDA, CDR2 SQIVND (reference sequence). CDR3 region: CASSIRGPGYTF. CDR3 nucleotides: TGTGCCAGTAGTATCCGGGGGCCCGGCTACACCTTC.

V usage is TRBV4-3 and J usage is TRBJ2-7, with 10 bases fitting TRBD2. The CDR3 runs to 15 residues. With V trimmed by 1 base and J by 6 bases, 6 bases remained unmatched. Looked up from germline, CDR1 is LGHNA and CDR2 is YSLEER. CDR3 region: CASSQVLASGSEQYF. The CDR3 DNA sequence: TGCGCCAGCAGCCAAGTTCTCGCTAGCGGGAGCGAGCAGTACTTC.

This clonotype appeared many times. The chain joins TRBV5-1 to TRBJ2-2, with D unclear. CDR3 length: 14 amino acids. Germline CDR1 is SGHRS and CDR2 is YFSETQ. Between the trimmed V and J ends, which lost 10 bases and 0 bases, there was a span of 13 bases. CDR3 region: CASTVLTNTGELFF. CDR3 in DNA: TGCGCCTCCACGGTACTAACGAACACCGGGGAGCTGTTTTTT.

The sample holds many counts of this clonotype. V is TRBV10-3 and J is TRBJ1-2, with 9 bases identical to TRBD1. The CDR3 has 13 residues. J was trimmed by 6 bases and V by 10 bases; bases with no gene match: 9. Germline CDR1 is ENHRY and CDR2 is SYGVKD. DNA for the CDR3: TGTGCCAGCCTAAAAACAGGGGGCCATGGCTACACCTTC. The encoded protein is CASLKTGGHGYTF.

Many counts were recorded for this clonotype. The chain links TRBV12-5 to TRBJ1-1; D gene ambiguous. The CDR3 contains 11 residues. Germline CDR1 is LGHNT and CDR2 is FRNRAP. Trimming took 10 bases from V and 7 from J, leaving 13 bases between them. CDR3 in amino acids: CATEQRNEAFF. In DNA, the CDR3 is TGTGCTACTGAACAGAGGAATGAAGCTTTCTTT. The full variable domain, completed using reference TRBV12-5 and TRBJ1-1, is DARVTQTPRHKVTEMGQEVTMRCQPILGHNTVFWYRQTMMQGLELLAYFRNRAPLDDSGMPKDRFSAEMPDATLATLKIQPSEPRDSAVYFCATEQRNEAFFGQGTRLTVV.

This clonotype came up many times. V usage is TRBV10-3 and J usage is TRBJ2-1; possibly TRBD2 for D (5 bases). The V end was cut by 3 bases, the J end by 10 bases, with 19 bases between. This CDR3 comprises 15 residues. Germline CDR1 is ENHRY and CDR2 is SYGVKD. Here the CDR3 reads CAISEERIPQEEQFF. The CDR3 DNA follows: TGTGCCATCAGTGAAGAGCGGATCCCTCAGGAAGAGCAGTTCTTC.

Ten or more counts support this clonotype. The rearrangement uses TRBV6-1 and TRBJ2-2; 10 bases agree with TRBD2. This CDR3 comprises 14 residues. After removal of 6 bases from V and 4 bases from J, the junction contained 2 bases not matched to a gene. Germline CDR1 and CDR2: MNHNS and SASEGT. The CDR3 loop is CASRIAGGTGELFF. CDR3 nucleotide sequence: TGTGCCAGCAGAATAGCGGGAGGCACCGGGGAGCTGTTTTTT.

This clonotype has a count of ten or more. V and J are TRBV20-1 and TRBJ2-3; D ambiguous. V gave up 5 bases and J gave up 4 bases, with 13 bases separating them. CDR3 size: 13 residues. The germline gives CDR1 DFQATT, CDR2 SNEGSKA (reference sequence). The CDR3 here is CSAPQHASDTQYF. The CDR3 DNA follows: TGCAGTGCTCCTCAACACGCGTCAGATACGCAGTATTTT.

The chain recombines TRBV7-9 with TRBJ1-4; 11 bases are shared with TRBD1. V was pared by 3 bases and J by 8 bases, with 5 bases of the junction left unmatched. The CDR3 length is 15 residues. The germline V gene has CDR1 SEHNR and CDR2 FQNEAQ (reference sequence). The CDR3 loop is CASSFWTGGQEKLFF. The CDR3 coding sequence is TGTGCCAGCAGCTTTTGGACAGGGGGCCAAGAAAAACTGTTTTTT.

This clonotype was counted ten times or more. The V gene is TRBV20-1, the J gene TRBJ2-7; D is possibly TRBD2 (6 bases). V was shortened by 0 bases and J by 3 bases, with 15 bases between the two germline ends. Germline V gene data show CDR1 as DFQATT and CDR2 as SNEGSKA (reference sequence). The CDR3 is 15 residues long. CDR3 protein: CSARDGGTQNYEQYF. The DNA of the CDR3 is TGCAGTGCTAGAGATGGGGGGACGCAGAACTACGAGCAGTACTTC.

This clonotype was recorded at least ten times. This chain uses TRBV7-2 with TRBJ1-5; 7 nucleotides agree with TRBD1. CDR1 and CDR2 (germline): SGHTA, FQGNSA. V lost 1 base and J lost 2; bases outside the gene matches: 2. This CDR3 is built from 15 residues. The CDR3 nucleotides read TGTGCCAGCAGCTTAGGAGACAGGGGCAATCAGCCCCAGCATTTT. Residues: CASSLGDRGNQPQHF.